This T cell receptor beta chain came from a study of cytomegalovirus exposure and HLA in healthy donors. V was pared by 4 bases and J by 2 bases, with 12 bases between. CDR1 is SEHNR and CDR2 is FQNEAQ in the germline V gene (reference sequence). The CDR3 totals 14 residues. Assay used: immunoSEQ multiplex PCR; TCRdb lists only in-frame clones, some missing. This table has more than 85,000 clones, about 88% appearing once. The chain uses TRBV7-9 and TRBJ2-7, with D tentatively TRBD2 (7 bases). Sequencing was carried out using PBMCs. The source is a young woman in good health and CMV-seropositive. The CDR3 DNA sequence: TGTGCCAGCAGCTCGGGGGGCAGGGCCTACGAGCAGTACTTC. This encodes CASSSGGRAYEQYF.